This record looks at one T cell receptor beta chain sequence and its context. The data were obtained in a study of blood T cell repertoires in COVID-19. Produced via immunoSEQ multiplex PCR; TCRdb's table is partial and in-frame only. The profile shows over 130,000 clones, almost 85% of them singletons. The CDR3 sequence is 13 residues long. V dropped 1 base and J dropped 6 bases, with 10 bases sitting between them. Germline V CDR1 and CDR2: SGHNT, YENEEA. The genes are TRBV11-3 and TRBJ2-7, with D possibly matching TRBD1 (6 bases). Source material: peripheral blood. The TCR comes from a man between 45 and 60 years old with acute or convalescent COVID-19. CDR3: CASSLVSGVEQYF. CDR3 in DNA: TGTGCCAGCAGCTTAGTATCAGGGGTCGAGCAGTACTTC.